This TCR beta chain was identified during a study of blood T cell repertoires in COVID-19. This clone was detected only a few times. J gave up 4 bases and V 6 bases, and 5 bases lay outside the gene matches. This CDR3 is 13 amino acids long. Assay: immunoSEQ multiplex PCR; the TCRdb copy retains only in-frame clones and omits some. Altogether 8,500 to 10,000 clones are present, approximately 81% being singletons, with the ten largest covering 9.5% to 13%. The chain couples TRBV12-3 or TRBV12-4 to TRBJ2-5; TRBD2 matches at 7 bases. Sequencing was performed on peripheral blood. The receptor was derived from a human donor in a cohort sampled during active COVID-19. DNA for the CDR3: TGTGCCAGCAGAACCGGGGGGACAGAGACCCAGTACTTC. Translating gives CASRTGGTETQYF.